This T cell receptor (beta chain) was captured in a study of persistence of HIV-infected CD4 T cells. Study details: Suppressive ART had lasted a median of around eight years.

The stimulus was an HIV-1 Gag 15-mer peptide pool, about 1 ug/peptide/mL. CD4+ T cells upregulating both CD40 ligand and CD69 were sorted as responding cells. This was the immunoSEQ version 4 assay in survey mode. This table comes from immunoSEQ multiplex PCR, and its TCRdb copy is limited to in-frame clones, with some not included. The data show about 32,000 clones, 70% seen once. Turning to this clone: The target antigen is unknown.

Study-wide results and limits: Antigen-responding cells were enriched for degenerate expanded CDR3beta sequences.

The source was CD4+ T cells sorted from PBMCs after approximately 19-hour stimulation, collected from a patient who received antiretroviral therapy. The origin of this receptor is an adult man with HIV who was CMV-seropositive.

Written as DNA, the CDR3 is TGTGCCAGCAGCTTAGTAGGACAGGGGACTAATGAAAAACTGTTTTTT. Its protein is CASSLVGQGTNEKLFF. V usage is TRBV7-2 and J usage is TRBJ1-4, with TRBD1 matching 9 bases. The germline gives CDR1 SGHTA, CDR2 FQGNSA. Germline trimming cut 1 base from V and 2 bases from J; bases unmatched to any gene: 2. This CDR3 has 16 amino acids.